A single sample is the source of the 26 T cell receptor beta chains below, sequenced in a study of graft-versus-host responses after intestinal transplantation. Sequenced by immunoSEQ multiplex PCR; TCRdb stores in-frame clones only, minus some. Among approximately 21,000 clones listed, about 45% were seen once. Stimulators, around 200,000 irradiated and violet-dye-labeled cells, were plated with around 200,000 CFSE-labeled responder cells. The sequenced sample was alloreactive CD8+ T cells from a mixed lymphocyte reaction culture, obtained before transplantation. Indicated subset: CFSE-low proliferating T cells sorted from roughly six-day pre-transplant mixed lymphocyte reaction (GvH or HvG direction). The receptors stem from a human patient who was an organ donor for intestinal transplantation.

This chain links TRBV29-1 with TRBJ1-1; D gene uncertain. This CDR3 contains 11 residues. Trimming took 6 bases from V and 1 from J, leaving 6 bases between them. CDR1 SQVTM and CDR2 ANQGSEA come from the germline V gene. CDR3 sequence (DNA): TGCAGCGTCGGAACGAACACTGAAGCTTTCTTT. This gives the protein CSVGTNTEAFF.

This clone was recorded a few times. The rearrangement joins TRBV6-6 to TRBJ2-7; D is possibly TRBD1 (6 bases). This CDR3 is 13 amino acids long. V lost 3 bases to trimming and J lost 3 bases, with 9 bases between them. CDR1 is MNHNY, CDR2 SVGAGI, per germline (reference sequence). Here the CDR3 DNA reads TGTGCCAGCAGTTATGACAGGTACTACGAGCAGTACTTC. Amino acids: CASSYDRYYEQYF.

The V and J genes are TRBV6-5 and TRBJ2-2; D gene uncertain. From germline, CDR1 is MNHEY and CDR2 SVGAGI. The CDR3 has 12 amino acids. V was clipped by 6 bases and J by 6 bases, with 8 bases between them. The CDR3 nucleotides are TGTGCCAGCAGCCGCCCCGCCGGGGAGCTGTTTTTT. It translates to CASSRPAGELFF.

The gene calls are TRBV27 and TRBJ2-3; D uncertain. V lost 7 bases to trimming and J lost 2 bases, with 13 bases between them. CDR1 and CDR2 from the germline V gene are MNHEY and SMNVEV (reference sequence). There are 14 residues in the CDR3. The CDR3 region is CASTPGLFTDTQYF. DNA of the CDR3: TGTGCCAGCACCCCTGGCTTATTCACAGATACGCAGTATTTT.

This clone showed up just a few times. The chain couples TRBV27 to TRBJ2-5, with D maybe TRBD2 (5 bases). The CDR3 length is 16 residues. Germline CDR1 reads MNHEY; CDR2 reads SMNVEV (reference sequence). V dropped 0 bases and J dropped 1 base, with 12 bases sitting between them. This CDR3 is CASSLSLDIAQETQYF. The CDR3 DNA is TGTGCCAGCAGTTTATCACTAGATATCGCCCAAGAGACCCAGTACTTC.

The chain is built from TRBV11-2 and TRBJ2-5; possible D gene TRBD2, 5 bases. The V end was cut by 4 bases, the J end by 3 bases, with 15 bases between. The CDR3 contains 15 residues. Germline V gene data show CDR1 as SGHAT and CDR2 as FQNNGV. In nucleotides, the CDR3 is TGTGCCAGCAGCTCCTGGCCGGACGGGGAAGAGACCCAGTACTTC. Translating gives CASSSWPDGEETQYF.

This clone was detected a few times. V is TRBV6-5 and J is TRBJ2-7, with 9 bases that match TRBD1. The V gene's germline CDR1 is MNHEY and CDR2 SVGAGI. J gave up 4 bases and V 4 bases, and 8 bases lay outside the gene matches. The CDR3 has 15 residues. The CDR3 sequence is CASSSPGQGKYEQYF. CDR3 DNA sequence: TGTGCCAGCAGTTCCCCGGGACAGGGCAAGTACGAGCAGTACTTC.

This clone was seen more than once but under ten times. The CDR3: CAWSAGSNQPQHF. The CDR3 DNA sequence: TGTGCCTGGAGTGCGGGTAGCAATCAGCCCCAGCATTTT. The chain links TRBV30 to TRBJ1-5; D gene uncertain. The CDR3 loop spans 13 amino acids. Germline assignment: CDR1 GTSNPN and CDR2 SVGIG (reference sequence). V was clipped by 1 base and J by 0 bases, with 4 bases between them.

By share, this clone counts as medium-sized. The chain joins TRBV4-3 to TRBJ2-1; D possibly uses TRBD1 or TRBD2 (6 bases each). CDR1 is LGHNA, CDR2 YSLEER, per germline. Trimming took off 8 bases at V and 6 bases at J, with 17 bases between the two ends. The CDR3 is 14 amino acids. The CDR3 DNA is TGCGCCAGCTCTGAAATGGGGGGCGCCAATGAGCAGTTCTTC. It is translated as CASSEMGGANEQFF.

This clone has just a few counts. V and J are TRBV11-2 and TRBJ2-1; D is undetermined. Germline CDR1 reads SGHAT; CDR2 reads FQNNGV. Deletions cut 5 bases from V and 6 bases from J, with 14 bases between. This CDR3 is built from 14 residues. The CDR3: CASSTATRSNEQFF. DNA for the CDR3: TGTGCCAGCAGCACCGCCACCCGGTCCAATGAGCAGTTCTTC.

This clone was seen more than once but under ten times. The rearrangement links TRBV9 to TRBJ2-3; 8 bases line up with TRBD2. Trimming cost V 4 bases and J 9 bases; bases outside gene matches: 10. Germline V gene sequence: CDR1 SGDLS, CDR2 YYNGEE. This CDR3 has 14 residues. The CDR3: CASSLAPAGDTQYF. The CDR3 DNA is TGTGCCAGCAGCCTAGCCCCAGCGGGGGACACGCAGTATTTT.

The chain recombines TRBV2 with TRBJ2-2; 9 bases align to TRBD2. Germline V gene lookup returns CDR1 SNHLY and CDR2 FYNNEI. V shed 1 base and J 6 bases; nucleotides not matched to a gene: 6. This CDR3 comprises 16 residues. CDR3 region: CASSEVGGRASGELFF. The CDR3 DNA reads as TGTGCCAGCAGTGAAGTTGGCGGGAGGGCCTCCGGGGAGCTGTTTTTT.

This clone turned up a few times. The V and J genes are TRBV4-3 and TRBJ2-1, with TRBD2 matching over 9 bases. The CDR3 is made up of 16 amino acids. The trim removed 4 bases at V and 3 bases at J, leaving 7 bases unmatched. Looked up from germline, CDR1 is LGHNA and CDR2 is YSLEER. The CDR3 DNA follows: TGCGCCAGCAGCCGGATAGCGGGAGAGCTCTACAATGAGCAGTTCTTC. As protein: CASSRIAGELYNEQFF.

This clone was seen more than once but under ten times. V usage is TRBV5-4 and J usage is TRBJ2-7; 9 nucleotides line up with TRBD2. Trimming removed 7 bases from V and 1 base from J; junction bases left unmatched: 9. The germline gives CDR1 SGHNT, CDR2 YYREEE (reference sequence). This CDR3 spans 15 amino acids. The CDR3 nucleotides are TGTGCCAGCCGTCGGACTAGCGCCCTTTCCTACGAGCAGTACTTC. It specifies CASRRTSALSYEQYF.

The V gene is TRBV5-4, the J gene TRBJ2-1; a possible D gene is TRBD2 (6 bases). This CDR3 is 15 amino acids long. From germline, CDR1 is SGHNT and CDR2 YYREEE (reference sequence). The V end lost 3 bases, the J end lost 2 bases, and 12 bases lay between the germline ends. The CDR3 DNA is TGTGCCAGCAGCTGGGAGCGGGTTACCTACAATGAGCAGTTCTTC. Translation: CASSWERVTYNEQFF. Based on the CDR3 plus reference TRBV5-4 and TRBJ2-1, the full variable domain is ETGVTQSPTHLIKTRGQQVTLRCSSQSGHNTVSWYQQALGQGPQFIFQYYREEENGRGNFPPRFSGLQFPNYSSELNVNALELDDSALYLCASSWERVTYNEQFFGPGTRLTVL.

This clone occurred a few times. CDR3 in DNA: TGTGCCAGCAGCTTGTCAGACGTAGCTAGCTCCTACGAGCAGTACTTC. It encodes CASSLSDVASSYEQYF. The chain joins TRBV5-5 to TRBJ2-7, with D uncertain. The CDR3 totals 16 residues. The germline V and J ends were trimmed by 1 base and 0 bases, with 14 bases remaining between them. Germline V gene data show CDR1 as SGHKS and CDR2 as YYEKEE (reference sequence). Variable domain in full (rest from reference TRBV5-5 and TRBJ2-7): DAGVTQSPTHLIKTRGQQVTLRCSPISGHKSVSWYQQVLGQGPQFIFQYYEKEERGRGNFPDRFSARQFPNYSSELNVNALLLGDSALYLCASSLSDVASSYEQYFGPGTRLTVT.

This clone occurred a few times. The rearrangement uses TRBV27 and TRBJ2-3; 7 bases are a match to TRBD2. V shed 2 bases, J shed 1 base, and the junction held 0 bases outside the gene matches. Germline CDR1 is MNHEY and CDR2 is SMNVEV (reference sequence). The CDR3 consists of 14 residues. The CDR3 region is CASSLLAGTDTQYF. The DNA for the CDR3 is TGTGCCAGCAGTTTACTAGCGGGCACAGATACGCAGTATTTT.

Only a few counts were recorded for this clone. This sequence joins TRBV4-1 and TRBJ2-3; D is possibly TRBD2 (6 bases). The CDR3 loop spans 15 amino acids. V was trimmed by 1 base and J by 4 bases, leaving 12 bases between them. Germline values: CDR1 MGHRA, CDR2 YSYEKL. This chain's CDR3 is CASSQVGGNADTQYF. CDR3 in DNA: TGCGCCAGCAGCCAAGTTGGCGGGAACGCAGATACGCAGTATTTT.

The chain uses TRBV7-3 and TRBJ2-1, with a weak D call TRBD1 (6 bases). From germline, CDR1 is SGHTA and CDR2 FQGTGA. The CDR3 contains 17 residues. The germline V and J ends were trimmed by 1 base and 1 base, with 14 bases remaining between them. The CDR3 coding sequence is TGTGCCAGCAGCTTAATGGTCTTAGGGGGATCCTACAATGAGCAGTTCTTC. It is translated as CASSLMVLGGSYNEQFF. Filled out from reference TRBV7-3 and TRBJ2-1, the complete variable domain reads GAGVSQTPSNKVTEKGKYVELRCDPISGHTALYWYRQSLGQGPEFLIYFQGTGAADDSGLPNDRFFAVRPEGSVSTLKIQRTERGDSAVYLCASSLMVLGGSYNEQFFGPGTRLTVL.

The V and J genes are TRBV4-2 and TRBJ2-5; no definite D call. Trimming took 1 base from V and 2 from J, leaving 17 bases between them. Germline-derived CDR1 and CDR2 are LGHNA and YNFKEQ. The CDR3 runs to 17 residues. DNA of the CDR3: TGTGCCAGCAGCCAAGTTTTCAGCGCCAGAGATCAAGAGACCCAGTACTTC. It specifies CASSQVFSARDQETQYF.

This clone showed up just a few times. The sample holds other DNA sequences that translate to the same CDR3. This chain connects TRBV4-3 to TRBJ1-1, with D unclear. There are 13 residues in the CDR3. The V end lost 0 bases, the J end lost 4 bases, and 6 bases lay between the germline ends. CDR1 and CDR2 (germline): LGHNA, YSLEER. The chain's CDR3 is CASSQDRSTEAFF. CDR3 sequence (DNA): TGCGCCAGCAGCCAAGATCGGTCCACTGAAGCTTTCTTT.

This chain connects TRBV6-1 to TRBJ2-1, with D possibly TRBD2 on 5 matching bases. The CDR3 has 14 residues. The V and J ends lost 5 bases and 6 bases respectively, with 14 bases between them. Germline V gives CDR1 MNHNS, CDR2 SASEGT. The CDR3 region is CASSRDYYGNEQFF. CDR3 in DNA: TGTGCCAGCAGTCGAGACTATTACGGCAATGAGCAGTTCTTC.

J is TRBJ2-7 and V is TRBV5-2; whether TRBD1, the table's D call, matches the DNA was not checked. TRBV5-2 is a listed pseudogene. This CDR3 region has 15 residues. The CDR3 loop is CASSQVGTRTYEQYF. The CDR3 DNA is TGCGCCAGCAGCCAAGTAGGTACCAGGACCTACGAGCAGTACTTC.

Worth noting for this clone: A single base separates this from a much larger clone, so it may be a read error. The gene calls are TRBV4-1 and TRBJ2-7; D uncertain. The CDR3 contains 15 residues. Germline CDR1 MGHRA, CDR2 YSYEKL. Trimming removed 0 bases from V and 3 bases from J, with 12 bases in between. CDR3 region: CASSQDAWERYEQYF. CDR3 nucleotide sequence: TGCGCCAGCAGCCAAGATGCCTGGGAACGCTACGAGCAGTACTTC.

V usage is TRBV7-2 and J usage is TRBJ2-7; TRBD1 agrees at 8 bases. V lost 3 bases to trimming and J lost 6 bases; unmatched junction nucleotides: 10. The CDR3 runs to 15 residues. Germline V gene lookup returns CDR1 SGHTA and CDR2 FQGNSA. The DNA of the CDR3 is TGTGCCAGCAGCTTCATGGGCAGGGGGCAGGCCGAGCAGTACTTC. As protein: CASSFMGRGQAEQYF.

The table lists this clone with a few counts. The same CDR3 also results from other DNA sequences found in this sample. The chain has TRBV9 and TRBJ2-7, with 9 positions matching TRBD2. The CDR3 length is 14 residues. J gave up 3 bases and V 0 bases, and 1 base lay outside the gene matches. From germline, CDR1 is SGDLS and CDR2 YYNGEE. The CDR3 reads CASSVGAGGYEQYF. The CDR3 nucleotides read TGTGCCAGCAGCGTAGGAGCGGGAGGCTACGAGCAGTACTTC.